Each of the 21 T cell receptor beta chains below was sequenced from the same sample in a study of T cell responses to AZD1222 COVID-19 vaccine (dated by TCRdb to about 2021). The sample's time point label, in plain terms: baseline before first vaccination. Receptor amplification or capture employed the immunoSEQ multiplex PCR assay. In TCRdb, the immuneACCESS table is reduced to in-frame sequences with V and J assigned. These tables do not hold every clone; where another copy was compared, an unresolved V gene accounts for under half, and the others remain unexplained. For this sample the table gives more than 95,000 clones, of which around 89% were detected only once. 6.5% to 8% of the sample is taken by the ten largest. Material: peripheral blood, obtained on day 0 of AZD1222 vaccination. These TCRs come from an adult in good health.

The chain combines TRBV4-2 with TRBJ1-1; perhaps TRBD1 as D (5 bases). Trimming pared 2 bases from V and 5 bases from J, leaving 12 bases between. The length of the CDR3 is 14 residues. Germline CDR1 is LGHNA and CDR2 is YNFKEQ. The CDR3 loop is CASSQPARGTEAFF. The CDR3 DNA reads TGTGCCAGCAGCCAACCCGCTCGGGGGACTGAAGCTTTCTTT.

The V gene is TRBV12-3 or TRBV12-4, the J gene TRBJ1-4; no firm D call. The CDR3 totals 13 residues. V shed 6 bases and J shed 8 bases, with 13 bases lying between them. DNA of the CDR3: TGTGCCAGCAGACCTGACACGGCCGAAAAACTGTTTTTT. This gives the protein CASRPDTAEKLFF.

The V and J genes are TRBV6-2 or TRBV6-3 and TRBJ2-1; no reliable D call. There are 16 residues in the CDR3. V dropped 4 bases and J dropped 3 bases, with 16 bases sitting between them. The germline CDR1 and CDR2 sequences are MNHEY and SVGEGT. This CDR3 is CASSSGPSGYYNEQFF. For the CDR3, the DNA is TGTGCCAGCAGTTCCGGGCCCTCAGGCTACTACAATGAGCAGTTCTTC.

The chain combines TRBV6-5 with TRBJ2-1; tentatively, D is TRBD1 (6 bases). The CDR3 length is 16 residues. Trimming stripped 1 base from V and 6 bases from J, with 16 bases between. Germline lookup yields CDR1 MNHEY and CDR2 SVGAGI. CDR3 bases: TGTGCCAGCAGTTACTACCGGGACACCGAAGGCAATGAGCAGTTCTTC. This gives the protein CASSYYRDTEGNEQFF.

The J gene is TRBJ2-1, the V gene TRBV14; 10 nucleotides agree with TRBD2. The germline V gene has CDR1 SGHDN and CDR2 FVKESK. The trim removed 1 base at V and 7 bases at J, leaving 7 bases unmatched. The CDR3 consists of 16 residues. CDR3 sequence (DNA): TGTGCCAGCAGCCAAGTATGGCTAGCGGGAGATAATGAGCAGTTCTTC. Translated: CASSQVWLAGDNEQFF.

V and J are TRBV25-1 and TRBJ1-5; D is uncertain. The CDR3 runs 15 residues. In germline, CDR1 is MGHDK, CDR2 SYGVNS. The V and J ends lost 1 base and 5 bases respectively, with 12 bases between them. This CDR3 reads CASSESGGLHQPQHF. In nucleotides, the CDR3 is TGTGCCAGCAGTGAATCTGGAGGCCTCCATCAGCCCCAGCATTTT.

CDR3 amino acids: CASSFNGGTEAFF. CDR3 in DNA: TGTGCCAGCAGCTTCAACGGGGGCACTGAAGCTTTCTTT. The V and J genes are TRBV4-2 and TRBJ1-1; weak D call: TRBD1 (5 bases). Germline lookup yields CDR1 LGHNA and CDR2 YNFKEQ. This CDR3 spans 13 amino acids. V gave up 5 bases and J gave up 4 bases, with 11 bases separating them.

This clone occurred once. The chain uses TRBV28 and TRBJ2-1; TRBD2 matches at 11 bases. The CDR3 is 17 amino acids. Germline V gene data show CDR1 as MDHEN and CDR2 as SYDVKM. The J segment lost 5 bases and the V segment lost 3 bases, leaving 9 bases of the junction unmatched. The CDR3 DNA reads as TGTGCCAGCAGTTTCTTGCTACTAGCGGGAGTCAACAATGAGCAGTTCTTC. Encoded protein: CASSFLLLAGVNNEQFF.

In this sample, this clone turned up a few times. The CDR3 here is CASSPVPGQGSGGYTF. The CDR3, as DNA: TGTGCCAGCTCACCCGTCCCGGGACAGGGATCGGGTGGCTACACCTTC. This chain connects TRBV18 to TRBJ1-2; 9 positions agree with TRBD1. This CDR3 spans 16 amino acids. In germline, CDR1 is KGHSH, CDR2 LQKENI. V lost 3 bases to trimming and J lost 7 bases; unmatched junction nucleotides: 12.

The chain's CDR3 is CASSLDRGIYGYTF. The CDR3 bases are TGCGCCAGCAGCCTGGACAGGGGCATCTATGGCTACACCTTC. The chain joins TRBV4-1 to TRBJ1-2, with 9 bases identical to TRBD1. Germline V gives CDR1 MGHRA, CDR2 YSYEKL. Trimming at V came to 4 bases and at J to 4 bases, leaving 4 bases not matched to a gene. There are 14 residues in the CDR3.

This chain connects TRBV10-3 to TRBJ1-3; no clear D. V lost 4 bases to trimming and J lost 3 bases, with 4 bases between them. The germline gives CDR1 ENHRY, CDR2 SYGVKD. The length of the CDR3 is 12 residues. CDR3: CAISVNGNTIYF. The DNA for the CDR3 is TGTGCCATCAGTGTCAATGGAAACACCATATATTTT.

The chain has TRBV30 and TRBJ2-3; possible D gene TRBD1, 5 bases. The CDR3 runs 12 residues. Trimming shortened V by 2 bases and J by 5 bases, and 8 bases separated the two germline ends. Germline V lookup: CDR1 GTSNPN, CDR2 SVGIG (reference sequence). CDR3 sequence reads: CAWSQTGDTQYF. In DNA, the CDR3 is TGTGCCTGGAGTCAAACAGGAGATACGCAGTATTTT. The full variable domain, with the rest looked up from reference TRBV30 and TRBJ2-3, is SQTIHQWPATLVQPVGSPLSLECTVEGTSNPNLYWYRQAAGRGLQLLFYSVGIGQISSEVPQNLSASRPQDRQFILSSKKLLLSDSGFYLCAWSQTGDTQYFGPGTRLTVL.

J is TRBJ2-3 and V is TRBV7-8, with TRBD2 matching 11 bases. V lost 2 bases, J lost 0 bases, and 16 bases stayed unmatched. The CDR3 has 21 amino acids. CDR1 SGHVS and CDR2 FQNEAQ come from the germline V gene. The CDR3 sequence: CASSLFLELLAGGASTDTQYF. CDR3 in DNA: TGTGCCAGCAGCTTATTTTTAGAGTTGCTAGCGGGGGGTGCTAGCACAGATACGCAGTATTTT.

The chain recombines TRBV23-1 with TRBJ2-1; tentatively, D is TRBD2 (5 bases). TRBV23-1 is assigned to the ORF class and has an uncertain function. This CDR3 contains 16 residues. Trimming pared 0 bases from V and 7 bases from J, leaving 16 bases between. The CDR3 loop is CASSQSWGEDENEQFF. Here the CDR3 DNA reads TGCGCCAGCAGTCAATCGTGGGGAGAGGATGAGAATGAGCAGTTCTTC.

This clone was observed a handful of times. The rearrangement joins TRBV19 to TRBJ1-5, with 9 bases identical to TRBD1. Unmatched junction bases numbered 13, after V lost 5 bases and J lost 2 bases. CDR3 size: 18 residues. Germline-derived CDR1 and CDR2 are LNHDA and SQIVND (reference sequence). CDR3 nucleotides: TGTGCCAGTAGTGACGACAGGGGGGCCGGTATGGGCAATCAGCCCCAGCATTTT. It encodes CASSDDRGAGMGNQPQHF. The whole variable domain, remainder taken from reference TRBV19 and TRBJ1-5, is DGGITQSPKYLFRKEGQNVTLSCEQNLNHDAMYWYRQDPGQGLRLIYYSQIVNDFQKGDIAEGYSVSREKKESFPLTVTSAQKNPTAFYLCASSDDRGAGMGNQPQHFGDGTRLSIL.

CDR3 coding DNA: TGCGCCAGCAGCCATGTAACAGGGGCCACTGAAGCTTTCTTT. Its translation: CASSHVTGATEAFF. The J gene is TRBJ1-1, the V gene TRBV4-3; 7 nucleotides align to TRBD1. Per germline, CDR1 LGHNA and CDR2 YSLEER. The CDR3 spans 14 residues. V lost 3 bases to trimming and J lost 4 bases; unmatched junction nucleotides: 5.

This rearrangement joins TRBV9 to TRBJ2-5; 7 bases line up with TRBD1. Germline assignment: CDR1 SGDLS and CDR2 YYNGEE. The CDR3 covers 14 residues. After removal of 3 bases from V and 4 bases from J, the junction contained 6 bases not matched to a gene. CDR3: CASSAYRGGETQYF. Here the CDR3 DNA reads TGTGCCAGCAGCGCTTACAGGGGTGGAGAGACCCAGTACTTC.

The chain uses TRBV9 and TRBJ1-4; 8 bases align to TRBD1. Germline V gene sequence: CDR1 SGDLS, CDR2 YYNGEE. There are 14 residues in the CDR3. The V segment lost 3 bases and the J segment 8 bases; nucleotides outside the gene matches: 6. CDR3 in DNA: TGTGCCAGCAGCGCAGACAGGGGAAGCGAAAAACTGTTTTTT. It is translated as CASSADRGSEKLFF.

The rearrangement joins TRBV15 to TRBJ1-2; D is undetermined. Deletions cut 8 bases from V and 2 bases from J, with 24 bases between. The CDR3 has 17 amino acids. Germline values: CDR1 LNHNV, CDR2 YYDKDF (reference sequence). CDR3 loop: CATRAQGNLKRNYGYTF. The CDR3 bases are TGTGCCACCCGCGCTCAAGGAAACCTTAAACGAAACTATGGCTACACCTTC.

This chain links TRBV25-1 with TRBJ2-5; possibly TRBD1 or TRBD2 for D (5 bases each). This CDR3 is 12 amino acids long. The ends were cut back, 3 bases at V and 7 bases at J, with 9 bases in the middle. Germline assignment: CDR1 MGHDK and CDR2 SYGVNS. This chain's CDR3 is CASSEGVRTQYF. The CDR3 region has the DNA TGTGCCAGCAGTGAGGGGGTGAGGACCCAGTACTTC.

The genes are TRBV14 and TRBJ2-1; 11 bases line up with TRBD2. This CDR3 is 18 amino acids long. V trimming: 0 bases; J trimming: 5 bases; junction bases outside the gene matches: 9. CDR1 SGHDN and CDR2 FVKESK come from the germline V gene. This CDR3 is CASSQDVGMTSGNNEQFF. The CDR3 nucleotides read TGTGCCAGCAGCCAAGATGTAGGTATGACTAGCGGGAACAATGAGCAGTTCTTC.